The rows below give T cell receptor beta chains drawn from one sample of a study of T cell responses to AZD1222 COVID-19 vaccine. Sequencing used immunoSEQ multiplex PCR; TCRdb keeps in-frame clones, though not all of them. The data contain 150,000 to 200,000 clones, 94% of them singletons. The sample was peripheral blood, taken on day 0 of AZD1222 vaccination. These TCRs come from an adult in good health. Both conserved end residues are part of each CDR3. The D gene is left open where the match is weak. Expanded clones are given a class, and other clones once, few, many or no size at all.

J,V,D,size,length,DNA,CDR3
TRBJ1-1,TRBV2,NA,NA,13,TGTGCCAGCAGTCCGGACAGCGACACTGAAGCTTTCTTT,CASSPDSDTEAFF
TRBJ2-3,TRBV9,NA,once,16,TGTGCCAGCAGCGTAGGTTCGGAATTAAGCACAGATACGCAGTATTTT,CASSVGSELSTDTQYF
TRBJ1-3,TRBV12-2,NA,few,13,TGTGCAAGTCGCCCCGCCACCGGAAACACCATATATTTT,CASRPATGNTIYF
TRBJ2-5,TRBV29-1,TRBD1,NA,14,TGCAGCGCGCGACAGGGTTCAAGCCAAGAGACCCAGTACTTC,CSARQGSSQETQYF
TRBJ2-3,TRBV19,TRBD2,NA,16,TGTGCCAGTAGTCCTCAGACTAGCGGGGCTCCGGATACGCAGTATTTT,CASSPQTSGAPDTQYF
TRBJ1-2,TRBV12-3/TRBV12-4,NA,NA,12,TGTGCCAGCAGTTCGGGTGGATTGTTCTACACCTTC,CASSSGGLFYTF
TRBJ2-1,TRBV5-1,TRBD2,NA,18,TGCGCCAGCAGCTTACTCAAGGGACTAGCGGGAGAGAGTGGTGAGCAGTTCTTC,CASSLLKGLAGESGEQFF
TRBJ2-7,TRBV18,NA,once,13,TGTGCCAGCTCACCAGCGTCCTCCTACGAGCAGTACTTC,CASSPASSYEQYF
TRBJ2-7,TRBV5-1,NA,NA,13,TGCGCCAGCAGCCTAGGGCCATACTACGAGCAGTACTTC,CASSLGPYYEQYF
TRBJ1-3,TRBV12-3/TRBV12-4,NA,NA,12,TGTGCCAGCACCCTAGGATCTAACACCATATATTTT,CASTLGSNTIYF
TRBJ1-5,TRBV28,NA,NA,14,TGTGCCAGCAGGGCTGGGGGCTCGGCTCAGCCCCAGCATTTT,CASRAGGSAQPQHF
TRBJ2-2,TRBV27,NA,NA,14,TGTGCCAGCAGTAGGGGGACTAAGATCGGGGAGCTGTTTTTT,CASSRGTKIGELFF
TRBJ2-2,TRBV29-1,NA,NA,12,TGCAGCGTGAGGCAGTCCACCGGGGAGCTGTTTTTT,CSVRQSTGELFF
TRBJ2-7,TRBV11-3,NA,NA,15,TGTGCCAGCAGCTTCAAGCCAGGGTGGCCCTACGAGCAGTACTTC,CASSFKPGWPYEQYF
TRBJ2-7,TRBV28,TRBD2,NA,16,TGTGCCAGCAACCAACCCAGGAGCGGGAGAGGATACGAGCAGTACTTC,CASNQPRSGRGYEQYF
TRBJ2-1,TRBV9,TRBD2,NA,16,TGTGCCAGCAGCAACCAGGGACTAGCGGGAGTCTACGAGCAGTTCTTC,CASSNQGLAGVYEQFF
TRBJ1-1,TRBV28,NA,NA,17,TGTGCCAGCAGTTTATCGGGACACTCCAGGGTGGGCACTGAAGCTTTCTTT,CASSLSGHSRVGTEAFF
TRBJ2-5,TRBV12-5,TRBD2,NA,14,TGTGCTAGTGCTATTAGCGGGAGGGCGGGGACCCAGTACTTC,CASAISGRAGTQYF
TRBJ2-5,TRBV5-1,NA,NA,17,TGCGCCAGCAGCTTGGCCGGTAGTGCCAGGGGACAAGAGACCCAGTACTTC,CASSLAGSARGQETQYF
TRBJ2-5,TRBV5-5,NA,NA,15,TGTGCCAGCAGCGATTGGTGGGGTGAGGGTGAGACCCAGTACTTC,CASSDWWGEGETQYF
TRBJ2-7,TRBV2,NA,once,15,TGTGCCAGCAGTGTATATGGACAAGAGCCCTACGAGCAGTACTTC,CASSVYGQEPYEQYF
TRBJ1-3,TRBV6-5,NA,NA,14,TGTGCCAGCAGTTACGGGGTCTCTGGAAACACCATATATTTT,CASSYGVSGNTIYF
TRBJ1-1,TRBV7-8,NA,once,14,TGTGCCAGCAGCCCCTGGACAGTTGGGACTGAAGCTTTCTTT,CASSPWTVGTEAFF
TRBJ2-1,TRBV10-3,NA,few,13,TGTGCCATCAGTGGGGTCCTCAAGAATGAGCAGTTCTTC,CAISGVLKNEQFF
TRBJ2-2,TRBV2,TRBD1,NA,15,TGTGCCAGCAGCGAGACAGGGGGCTTGGCCGGGGAGCTGTTTTTT,CASSETGGLAGELFF